Listed below are T cell receptor beta chains from one sample, sequenced in a study of blood T cell repertoires in COVID-19. Some clones are missing from TCRdb's copy, which holds only in-frame ones; the method was immunoSEQ multiplex PCR. The top ten clones hold approximately 13% of a sample with about 190,000 clones, approximately 79% of them seen once. Sequenced input: peripheral blood. These receptors came from a woman in her 50s with acute or convalescent COVID-19. Both conserved end residues are part of each CDR3. A D gene is named only where the DNA matches it firmly.

TRBJ1-2 15 TRBD1 TRBV7-9 CASSLPGQGVRGYTF
TRBJ1-3 11 NA TRBV10-3 CASALGNTIYF
TRBJ1-4 16 NA TRBV24-1 CATSDSGTAVKEKLFF
TRBJ2-7 15 NA TRBV24-1 CASEAWTGSSYEQYF
TRBJ2-1 16 NA TRBV27 CASRNLSDSKYNEQFF
TRBJ2-3 15 TRBD2 TRBV5-5 CASSFLAAGTDTQYF
TRBJ1-1 13 NA TRBV27 CASSFSGVVEAFF
TRBJ1-1 13 NA TRBV5-1 CASSLAGATEAFF
TRBJ2-1 16 TRBD2 TRBV2 CASSERLAGSYNEQFF
TRBJ1-6 16 NA TRBV5-4 CASSFYLGAGNSPLHF
TRBJ2-1 20 TRBD2 TRBV24-1 CATSGPHLASGEVRGNEQFF
TRBJ2-7 14 NA TRBV28 CASRPPGDPYEQYF
TRBJ2-1 17 TRBD2 TRBV10-3 CAISESRGGVAYNEQFF
TRBJ1-5 14 TRBD1 TRBV11-2 CASSLDRGNQPQHF
TRBJ2-1 12 TRBD2 TRBV7-8 CASSPSGIKQFF
TRBJ1-4 15 NA TRBV25-1 CASSVLDSRNEKLFF
TRBJ2-7 15 NA TRBV5-5 CASSRTLHPPGGQYF
TRBJ1-4 14 NA TRBV25-1 CASSPLGVDEKLFF
TRBJ1-2 15 TRBD1 TRBV6-5 CASSSWTGWGSGYTF
TRBJ2-2 15 TRBD1 TRBV27 CASSIQTGNAGELFF
TRBJ2-1 15 TRBD1 TRBV10-3 CAISEWTGGGNEQFF
TRBJ2-4 17 NA TRBV5-1 CASSYYTGEAAKNIQYF
TRBJ1-1 12 NA TRBV15 CATSRGAPGAFF
TRBJ2-7 14 NA TRBV19 CASSIRLGAGEQYF
TRBJ2-2 18 TRBD1 TRBV30 CAWSPDRAWTPNTGELFF
TRBJ2-4 15 TRBD1 TRBV18 CASSPGQLAKNIQYF
TRBJ2-7 12 NA TRBV12-3/TRBV12-4 CASLGGDYEQYF
TRBJ2-1 18 TRBD2 TRBV19 CASSTPWGGRAYNNEQFF
TRBJ2-1 13 NA TRBV11-3 CASSLSGHNEQFF
TRBJ1-2 11 NA TRBV24-1 CATSDYYGYTF
TRBJ2-7 22 TRBD2 TRBV4-3 CASSPRVRGFTSGSPSEYEQYF
TRBJ1-5 15 NA TRBV9 CASSARGDSNQPQHF
TRBJ2-5 15 NA TRBV7-7 CASSRSAGRKETQYF
TRBJ2-2 15 NA TRBV9 CASSVAAGATGELFF
TRBJ1-5 14 NA TRBV5-6 CASSLGTRSQPQHF
TRBJ1-3 16 NA TRBV11-2 CASSLSLAASGNTIYF
TRBJ2-5 14 NA TRBV3-1/TRBV3-2 CASSQDPGRGTQYF
TRBJ1-2 13 TRBD1 TRBV6-5 CASSPGGTYGYTF
TRBJ2-7 15 TRBD2 TRBV27 CASSPGLAAYYEQYF
TRBJ2-1 15 TRBD1 TRBV6-5 CASRTPRDRGDEQFF
TRBJ1-2 15 NA TRBV19 CASSIDGRGGSGYTF
TRBJ2-2 17 NA TRBV15 CATSRDKEFVLTGELFF
TRBJ1-5 15 NA TRBV2 CASSHGDSGNQPQHF
TRBJ2-1 14 NA TRBV15 CATSRDGGINEQFF
TRBJ1-4 14 NA TRBV19 CASSISGGDEKLFF
TRBJ1-3 17 TRBD1 TRBV18 CASSPTTGKLGGNTIYF
TRBJ1-1 15 NA TRBV5-1 CASSFGGAKDTEAFF
TRBJ2-1 15 TRBD1 TRBV27 CASSFSPTGVNEQFF
TRBJ2-3 16 TRBD2 TRBV3-1/TRBV3-2 CASSQELRLAADTQYF
TRBJ1-1 14 NA TRBV10-1 CASSESPENTEAFF
TRBJ2-7 14 NA TRBV10-3 CAISAPGNFYEQYF
TRBJ2-5 13 NA TRBV5-1 CASSLKPQETQYF
TRBJ1-2 16 TRBD1 TRBV5-4 CASSQKGQGPLYGYTF
TRBJ1-4 13 NA TRBV6-5 CASLGYSNEKLFF
TRBJ2-7 14 TRBD2 TRBV5-8 CASSFSSGPYEQYF
TRBJ2-1 15 NA TRBV5-1 CASSRGDSPYNEQFF
TRBJ2-2 14 TRBD2 TRBV6-5 CASRAGGPTGELFF
TRBJ2-7 16 TRBD1 TRBV7-8 CASSPQTGGASYEQYF
TRBJ2-7 14 TRBD1 TRBV6-1 CASSEGTGRYEQYF